This section outlines one T cell receptor (beta chain) sequence together with its context. Its specificity is unknown. This record belongs to a study of blood T cells in healthy people across ages. The second PCR ran about 6 to 12 cycles with a sample-barcoded 5' primer and J-beta primers. TCRdb reprocessed the 5' RACE reads with MiXCR, giving one entry per CDR3 protein. The sample carries around 2 million distinct CDR3 sequences, roughly 43% recorded once. The study's findings and limits: Per million T cells, the diversity of TCR beta decreased roughly linearly as age advanced.

The germline V and J ends were trimmed by 5 bases and 12 bases, with 17 bases remaining between them. Germline V gene sequence: CDR1 DFQATT, CDR2 SNEGSKA (reference sequence). This CDR3 has 12 residues. The sequenced sample was blood. The receptor comes from a human donor in good health. This rearrangement joins TRBV20-1 to TRBJ2-1; TRBD1 might be the D (5 bases). CDR3 bases: TGCAGTGCTTGTAAAACCGACAGCCGGCAGTTCTTC. This gives the protein CSACKTDSRQFF.